Listed here is a single T cell receptor beta chain. What it recognizes is unknown. Different DNA sequences within this sample yield the same CDR3. The V and J ends lost 0 bases and 2 bases respectively, with 8 bases between them. The V gene's germline CDR1 is SGHTA and CDR2 FQGNSA. The CDR3 covers 15 residues. Generated by immunoSEQ multiplex PCR, the TCRdb table keeps only in-frame clones and is missing some. The table records around 2.5 million clones, 93% of them present only once. The sample is drawn from a study of shared clonotypes between healthy human individuals. Study-level findings and limits: In general, naive subsets displayed greater estimated richness than memory subsets did.

Source material: naive CD4+ T cells from PBMCs. Sample subset: CD45RA+ positively selected. The sequence was collected from a man aged 18 to 30 in good health. Some clones in this sample may be carry-over from other donors' samples. This chain uses TRBV7-2 with TRBJ1-5; D is possibly TRBD1 (5 bases). The CDR3 bases are TGTGCCAGCAGCTTAGCAGGGGTTGGCAATCAGCCCCAGCATTTT. It yields the protein CASSLAGVGNQPQHF.